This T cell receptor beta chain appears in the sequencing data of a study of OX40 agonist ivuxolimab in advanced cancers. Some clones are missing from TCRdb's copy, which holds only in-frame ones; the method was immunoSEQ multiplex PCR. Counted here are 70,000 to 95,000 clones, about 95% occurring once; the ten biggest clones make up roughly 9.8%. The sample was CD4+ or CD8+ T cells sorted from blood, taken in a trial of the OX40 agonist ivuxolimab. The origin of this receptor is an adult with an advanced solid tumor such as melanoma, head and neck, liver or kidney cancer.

The CDR3 reads CASSHLTDTQYF. The CDR3 DNA is TGCGCCAGCAGCCATCTCACAGATACGCAGTATTTT. V usage is TRBV4-1 and J usage is TRBJ2-3, with D hard to call. Deletions cut 3 bases from V and 2 bases from J, with 3 bases between. The CDR3 is 12 residues long. Per the germline V gene, CDR1 is MGHRA and CDR2 is YSYEKL.